The 17 T cell receptor beta chains below all came from one sample that was sequenced in a study of beta chain features in type 1 diabetes. Isolated RNA was reverse transcribed in full, so expressed TCRB transcripts were sequenced. Using immunoSEQ multiplex PCR, the repertoire was profiled, and TCRdb retains in-frame clones only, with some absent. The table includes under 950,000 clones, about a sixth detected once. The specimen was naive CD4+ T cells from blood. Source of these receptors: a woman aged 18-29 years in good health.

This clone was counted between two and nine times. The chain joins TRBV19 to TRBJ2-5, with 12 bases aligning to TRBD2. The CDR3 totals 13 residues. Germline V gene data show CDR1 as LNHDA and CDR2 as SQIVND (reference sequence). Trimming at V came to 10 bases and at J to 5 bases, leaving 5 bases not matched to a gene. The CDR3 spells CATSTSGRETQYF. The DNA of the CDR3 is TGTGCCACCTCTACTAGCGGGAGGGAGACCCAGTACTTC.

This clone came up a few times. The chain recombines TRBV28 with TRBJ1-5, with D hard to call. V lost 3 bases to trimming and J lost 0 bases, with 12 bases between them. There are 16 residues in the CDR3. Germline CDR1 is MDHEN and CDR2 is SYDVKM. The DNA of the CDR3 is TGTGCCAGCAGTTTTGTTCGGGGATTTAGCAATCAGCCCCAGCATTTT. It translates to CASSFVRGFSNQPQHF.

The genes are TRBV5-1 and TRBJ2-5; 13 positions match TRBD2. With V trimmed by 4 bases and J by 5 bases, 5 bases remained unmatched. Germline V CDR1 and CDR2: SGHRS, YFSETQ. CDR3 size: 15 residues. The CDR3 loop reads CASSRTSGSRETQYF. For the CDR3, the DNA is TGCGCCAGCAGCAGGACTAGCGGGAGCCGGGAGACCCAGTACTTC. The full variable domain, in which reference TRBV5-1 and TRBJ2-5 provide the parts outside the CDR3, is KAGVTQTPRYLIKTRGQQVTLSCSPISGHRSVSWYQQTPGQGLQFLFEYFSETQRNKGNFPGRFSGRQFSNSRSEMNVSTLELGDSALYLCASSRTSGSRETQYFGPGTRLLVL.

The table lists this clone with a few counts. The chain joins TRBV11-2 to TRBJ1-1; maybe TRBD1 (5 bases). The CDR3 is 15 amino acids. V lost 2 bases and J 0 bases, leaving 10 bases between the germline ends. CDR1 is SGHAT, CDR2 FQNNGV, per germline. The CDR3 DNA sequence: TGTGCCAGCAGCTTAACAGGTCAGATGAACACTGAAGCTTTCTTT. Translating it yields CASSLTGQMNTEAFF.

This chain links TRBV7-8 with TRBJ2-7; D may be TRBD2 (6 bases). Germline CDR1 reads SGHVS; CDR2 reads FQNEAQ. V lost 3 bases and J lost 4, with 22 bases in between. The CDR3 sequence is 17 residues long. The CDR3 nucleotides are TGTGCCAGCAGCTTCCGAGGGCCGGGACTTGCTCAATACGAGCAGTACTTC. Protein: CASSFRGPGLAQYEQYF.

The chain joins TRBV5-6 to TRBJ1-1, with no clear D. This CDR3 is built from 13 residues. Looked up from germline, CDR1 is SGHDT and CDR2 is YYEEEE. The V and J ends lost 6 bases and 0 bases respectively, with 9 bases between them. The CDR3 sequence is CASKNQVNTEAFF. DNA of the CDR3: TGTGCCAGCAAAAATCAGGTGAACACTGAAGCTTTCTTT. The variable domain in full, completed from reference TRBV5-6 and TRBJ1-1, reads DAGVTQSPTHLIKTRGQQVTLRCSPKSGHDTVSWYQQALGQGPQFIFQYYEEEERQRGNFPDRFSGHQFPNYSSELNVNALLLGDSALYLCASKNQVNTEAFFGQGTRLTVV.

This clone was seen a few times. The chain joins TRBV10-3 to TRBJ2-1, with D perhaps TRBD2 (6 bases). The germline gives CDR1 ENHRY, CDR2 SYGVKD. The CDR3 totals 15 residues. Deletions cut 8 bases from V and 5 bases from J, with 19 bases between. DNA of the CDR3: TGTGCCATCTCCCAAAGGGTACTAGCTAACAATGAGCAGTTCTTC. Protein: CAISQRVLANNEQFF.

The chain carries TRBV7-2 and TRBJ2-5; 9 bases map to TRBD2. This CDR3 spans 15 amino acids. Trimming removed 5 bases from V and 1 base from J; junction bases left unmatched: 5. Per the germline V gene, CDR1 is SGHTA and CDR2 is FQGNSA. CDR3 sequence reads: CASSLQGLAQETQYF. The DNA of the CDR3 is TGTGCCAGCAGCCTCCAGGGACTAGCCCAAGAGACCCAGTACTTC.

This clone has just a few counts. V gene TRBV15 combines with J gene TRBJ1-2; possible D gene TRBD1, 5 bases. CDR1 is LNHNV and CDR2 is YYDKDF in the germline V gene (reference sequence). The CDR3 contains 13 residues. Trimming pared 1 base from V and 3 bases from J, leaving 6 bases between. CDR3 loop: CATSRAGYYGYTF. CDR3 bases: TGTGCCACCAGCAGAGCAGGGTACTATGGCTACACCTTC.

This sequence joins TRBV7-2 and TRBJ2-7; D gene unclear. The germline V and J ends were trimmed by 0 bases and 2 bases, with 5 bases remaining between them. This CDR3 has 13 residues. CDR1 and CDR2 (germline): SGHTA, FQGNSA. The CDR3 DNA sequence: TGTGCCAGCAGCTTAGCACGGCCCTACGAGCAGTACTTC. Protein product: CASSLARPYEQYF.

This clone was observed a few times. At one end the junction does not follow the germline gene, possibly because of a read error. This chain links TRBV28 with TRBJ2-7, with TRBD1 matching over 10 bases. CDR1 is MDHEN and CDR2 is SYDVKM in the germline V gene. There are 14 residues in the CDR3. The CDR3 DNA reads as TGTGCCAGCAGTCAATACCGGGACAGGGGTGTGGCGCACTTC. As protein: CASSQYRDRGVAHF.

CDR3 sequence (DNA): TGTGCCAGCACCTACCCCAGTTCGAACACTGAAGCTTTCTTT. It codes for CASTYPSSNTEAFF. The chain joins TRBV7-3 to TRBJ1-1, with D uncertain. V gave up 7 bases and J gave up 1 base, with 13 bases separating them. Germline V lookup: CDR1 SGHTA, CDR2 FQGTGA. This CDR3 region has 14 residues.

This rearrangement joins TRBV7-9 to TRBJ2-7, with a possible D match to TRBD1 (5 bases). The CDR3 loop spans 13 amino acids. From germline, CDR1 is SEHNR and CDR2 FQNEAQ (reference sequence). With 8 bases removed from V and 3 bases from J, the gap between germline ends came to 14 bases. The CDR3 coding sequence is TGTGCCAGCTGCAGGGAAAGAGGCTACGAGCAGTACTTC. Its protein is CASCRERGYEQYF.

This chain joins TRBV28 and TRBJ2-5; maybe TRBD1 (6 bases). Germline V lookup: CDR1 MDHEN, CDR2 SYDVKM. V lost 5 bases to trimming and J lost 5 bases, with 15 bases between them. The CDR3 totals 14 residues. The CDR3 reads CASSPQGNLETQYF. Here the CDR3 DNA reads TGTGCCAGCAGTCCACAGGGTAATCTGGAGACCCAGTACTTC. Based on the CDR3 plus reference TRBV28 and TRBJ2-5, the full variable domain is DVKVTQSSRYLVKRTGEKVFLECVQDMDHENMFWYRQDPGLGLRLIYFSYDVKMKEKGDIPEGYSVSREKKERFSLILESASTNQTSMYLCASSPQGNLETQYFGPGTRLLVL.

In its sample, this clone was seen a few times. The chain is built from TRBV11-1 and TRBJ2-3; tentative D call: TRBD2 (6 bases). The germline gives CDR1 SGHAT, CDR2 FQDESV (reference sequence). Deletions cut 6 bases from V and 4 bases from J, with 17 bases between. The CDR3 is made up of 15 amino acids. CDR3 coding DNA: TGTGCCAGCAGTTGGGGCGGGACGGGCCCAGATACGCAGTATTTT. It translates to CASSWGGTGPDTQYF. Full variable domain (missing parts from reference TRBV11-1 and TRBJ2-3): EAEVAQSPRYKITEKSQAVAFWCDPISGHATLYWYRQILGQGPELLVQFQDESVVDDSQLPKDRFSAERLKGVDSTLKIQPAELGDSAMYLCASSWGGTGPDTQYFGPGTRLTVL.

This clone was counted a few times. This rearrangement joins TRBV5-4 to TRBJ2-4; TRBD1 might be the D (6 bases). Germline CDR1 reads SGHNT; CDR2 reads YYREEE (reference sequence). The CDR3 spans 16 residues. Trimming took 0 bases from V and 2 from J, leaving 12 bases between them. Written as DNA, the CDR3 is TGTGCCAGCAGCTTGGCTGGGGGCTCGACCAAAAACATTCAGTACTTC. Its translation is CASSLAGGSTKNIQYF.

Only one count was recorded for this clone. The chain combines TRBV15 with TRBJ2-1; D might be TRBD1 or TRBD2, each matching 6 bases. Trimming stripped 1 base from V and 8 bases from J, with 15 bases between. Per the germline V gene, CDR1 is LNHNV and CDR2 is YYDKDF (reference sequence). The CDR3 has 15 residues. The CDR3 DNA reads as TGTGCCACCAGCAGAGCTACAGGGAGGCTGGATGAGCAGTTCTTC. Protein: CATSRATGRLDEQFF.